This TCR beta chain came from a study of blood T cell repertoires in COVID-19. Study summary: From the United States, Italy and Spain came samples of acute and convalescent COVID-19. T cells, B-cell-depleted T cells, or PBMCs provided the cDNA or gDNA that served as material.

Germline CDR1 and CDR2: MNHEY and SVGAGI. The CDR3 is 16 residues long. V was pared by 0 bases and J by 12 bases, with 17 bases of the junction left unmatched. In the original analysis: Estimation of nucleated cell counts relied on the amplification of reference gene primers. Repertoires were generated with immunoSEQ multiplex PCR, while TCRdb's copy carries only in-frame clones and drops some. Clone size and V and J calls were adopted from that table, with D and trimming inferred from the DNA. The sample gives fewer than 350,000 clones, around nine tenths of which show up once; roughly 4% is in the top ten. Seattle patients were enrolled while actively infected and followed longitudinally.

The TCR sequence derives from a woman aged 55-70 years with COVID-19, enrolled during active disease. Sequencing used peripheral blood. The chain carries TRBV6-5 and TRBJ2-7, with 7 bases matching TRBD2. Here the CDR3 reads CASSYSMGLSTSHLYF. The CDR3 DNA sequence: TGTGCCAGCAGTTACTCGATGGGACTAAGTACAAGTCATCTGTACTTC.